A single T cell receptor (beta chain) is shown here with its context. The record originates from a study of blood T cell repertoires in COVID-19. For the study at large: The United States, Italy and Spain were the sources of the acute and convalescent COVID-19 samples. T cells, B-cell-depleted T cells, or PBMCs provided the cDNA or gDNA that served as material.

Germline V CDR1 and CDR2: LNHDA, SQIVND (reference sequence). With 8 bases removed from V and 0 bases from J, the gap between germline ends came to 16 bases. The CDR3 is 15 residues long. Original processing methods: Reference gene primer amplification yielded estimated nucleated cell counts. Using immunoSEQ multiplex PCR, the repertoire was profiled, and TCRdb retains in-frame clones only, with some absent. Clonal size and the V and J genes are those of that table, whereas D and trimming came from the DNA. The table has under 95,000 clones, roughly nine tenths seen once. The sample taken for sequencing was peripheral blood. The chain is built from TRBV19 and TRBJ1-1, with D perhaps matching TRBD1 (6 bases). This clonotype was obtained from a man in his fifties with COVID-19, enrolled during active disease. CDR3 amino acids: CASGRSDSMNTEAFF. Here the CDR3 DNA reads TGTGCCAGTGGCCGATCGGACAGCATGAACACTGAAGCTTTCTTT.